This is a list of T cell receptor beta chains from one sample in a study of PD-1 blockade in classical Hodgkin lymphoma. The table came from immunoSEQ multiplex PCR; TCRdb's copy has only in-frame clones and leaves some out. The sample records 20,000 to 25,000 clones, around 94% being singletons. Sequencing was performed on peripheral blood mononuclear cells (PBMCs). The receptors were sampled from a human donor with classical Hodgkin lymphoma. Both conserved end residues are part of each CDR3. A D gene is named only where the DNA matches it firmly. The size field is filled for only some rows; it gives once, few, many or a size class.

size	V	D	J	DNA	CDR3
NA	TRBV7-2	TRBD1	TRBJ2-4	TGTGCCAGCAGCTTAGGATCAGGGGGTGGAGAAAACATTCAGTACTTC	CASSLGSGGGENIQYF
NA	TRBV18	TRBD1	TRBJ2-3	TGTGCCAGCTCACAGACAGGGCCCAGCACAGATACGCAGTATTTT	CASSQTGPSTDTQYF
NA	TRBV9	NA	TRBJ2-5	TGTGCCAGCAGCCCCCGTAGTCCCACACTGACCCAAGAGACCCAGTACTTC	CASSPRSPTLTQETQYF
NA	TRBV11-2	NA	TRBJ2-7	TGTGCCAGCAGCTTAGTACCTCAATCTTGGGTGTACGAGCAGTACTTC	CASSLVPQSWVYEQYF
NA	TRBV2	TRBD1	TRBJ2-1	TGTGCCAGCAGTGAAGAGACAGGGAATGAGCAGTTCTTC	CASSEETGNEQFF
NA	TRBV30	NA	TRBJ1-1	TGTGCCTGGGGCTTAAGGGGGAACACTGAAGCTTTCTTT	CAWGLRGNTEAFF
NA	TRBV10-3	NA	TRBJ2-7	TGTGCCATCAGACCCCACGACTCATATCCAAGTTACGAGCAGTACTTC	CAIRPHDSYPSYEQYF
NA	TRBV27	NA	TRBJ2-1	TGTGCCAGCAGTTTAACCGCCATCCGTTTTACCTACAATGAGCAGTTCTTC	CASSLTAIRFTYNEQFF
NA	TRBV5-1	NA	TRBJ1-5	TGCGCCAGCAGCTTGGAGGGCGGTGGCAATCAGCCCCAGCATTTT	CASSLEGGGNQPQHF
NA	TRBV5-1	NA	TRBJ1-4	TGCGCCAGCAGCGAACAGGGAGGGAGCGAAAAACTGTTTTTT	CASSEQGGSEKLFF
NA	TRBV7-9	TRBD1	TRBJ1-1	TGTGCCAGCAGCTTAGGGGGACAGGGAGAAGCTTTCTTT	CASSLGGQGEAFF
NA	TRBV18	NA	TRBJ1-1	TGTGCCAGCTCGGACGGCGGTCGGGGTGCTTTCTTT	CASSDGGRGAFF
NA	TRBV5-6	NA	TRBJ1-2	TGTGCCAGCAGCTTGGGGGATCCTTCTAACTATGGCTACACCTTC	CASSLGDPSNYGYTF
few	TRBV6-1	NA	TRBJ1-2	TGTGCCAGCATCAACCGGGGAGCGAGTTACTATGGCTACACCTTC	CASINRGASYYGYTF
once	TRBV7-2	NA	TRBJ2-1	TGTGCCAGCAGCTTACTATGGGGGGCCGGGAATGAGCAGTTCTTC	CASSLLWGAGNEQFF
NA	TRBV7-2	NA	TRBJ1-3	TGTGCCAGCAGCTTAGAGGGGTACTCTGGAAACACCATATATTTT	CASSLEGYSGNTIYF